Shown below are 10 T cell receptor beta chains from a single sample sequenced in a study of identical twins. TCRdb itself ran the 5' RACE reads through MiXCR, one entry per CDR3 protein. This sample yields fewer than 250,000 distinct CDR3 sequences, of which approximately 7% are seen a single time; roughly 3.9% belongs to the top ten. This sample was shared with a second study, whose subject was yellow fever vaccine responses in identical twins.

Sequencing was performed on memory (CD45RO+) T cells sorted from blood. These receptors came from a young woman in good health.

This clonotype was observed at least ten times. V gene TRBV11-2 combines with J gene TRBJ2-5; tentative D call: TRBD1 (6 bases). Trimming shortened V by 5 bases and J by 2 bases, and 15 bases separated the two germline ends. The CDR3 covers 15 residues. CDR1 and CDR2 (germline): SGHAT, FQNNGV. The CDR3: CASSPRRTVQETQYF. DNA of the CDR3: TGTGCCAGCAGCCCAAGGAGGACAGTGCAAGAGACCCAGTACTTC.

This clonotype was recorded many times. In DNA, the CDR3 is TGTGCCAGCATGATGACTAGCGGGAGCTACGAGCAGTACTTC. Translation: CASMMTSGSYEQYF. This sequence joins TRBV12-3 or TRBV12-4 and TRBJ2-7, with 12 positions matching TRBD2. This CDR3 region has 14 residues. V trimming: 7 bases; J trimming: 3 bases; junction bases outside the gene matches: 4.

J is TRBJ1-4 and V is TRBV20-1; possible D gene TRBD1, 5 bases. Germline V CDR1 and CDR2: DFQATT, SNEGSKA (reference sequence). Trimming took 3 bases from V and 4 from J, leaving 12 bases between them. The CDR3 covers 14 residues. This chain's CDR3 is CSASYPGGNEKLFF. The CDR3 DNA follows: TGCAGTGCTAGTTACCCCGGGGGTAATGAAAAACTGTTTTTT.

This chain uses TRBV6-1 with TRBJ2-3; D gene ambiguous. The V gene lost 7 bases and the J gene lost 0 bases, with 5 bases spanning the gap. CDR1 and CDR2 from the germline V gene are MNHNS and SASEGT. The CDR3 runs to 12 residues. CDR3 protein: CASTVSTDTQYF. Written as DNA, the CDR3 is TGTGCCAGCACCGTGAGCACAGATACGCAGTATTTT.

This clonotype was seen more than once but under ten times. J is TRBJ2-5 and V is TRBV5-1, with D possibly being TRBD1 or TRBD2 (5 bases each). CDR3 length: 14 amino acids. The germline V and J ends were trimmed by 1 base and 5 bases, with 12 bases remaining between them. In germline, CDR1 is SGHRS, CDR2 YFSETQ. DNA for the CDR3: TGCGCCAGCAGCTTGAAGGGGACGGGGGAGACCCAGTACTTC. This gives the protein CASSLKGTGETQYF.

The chain employs TRBV20-1 and TRBJ2-5; D assignment may be TRBD1 or TRBD2 (5 bases each). The CDR3 runs 15 residues. Germline assignment: CDR1 DFQATT and CDR2 SNEGSKA (reference sequence). The V end was cut by 1 base, the J end by 9 bases, with 21 bases between. CDR3 nucleotides: TGCAGTGCTAGAGTCACCGGGACCCAATCGGCGGCCCAGTACTTC. Protein product: CSARVTGTQSAAQYF.

Only a few counts were recorded for this clonotype. J is TRBJ2-5 and V is TRBV20-1; TRBD2 agrees at 9 bases. The CDR3 sequence is 15 residues long. The germline CDR1 and CDR2 sequences are DFQATT and SNEGSKA (reference sequence). V dropped 6 bases and J dropped 2; count of bases not matched to a gene: 10. CDR3 region: CSANPGTSSQETQYF. The CDR3 DNA reads TGCAGTGCGAACCCCGGGACTAGCTCACAAGAGACCCAGTACTTC.

The table lists this clonotype with a few counts. This sequence joins TRBV12-3 or TRBV12-4 and TRBJ2-1; 10 bases are shared with TRBD2. CDR3 length equals 17 residues. The J segment lost 3 bases and the V segment lost 2 bases, leaving 7 bases of the junction unmatched. CDR3 sequence: CASSLFGSGRLYNEQFF. The CDR3 nucleotides read TGTGCCAGCAGTTTATTCGGTAGCGGGAGGCTCTACAATGAGCAGTTCTTC.

V is TRBV12-3 or TRBV12-4 and J is TRBJ1-1; possibly TRBD1 for D (6 bases). This CDR3 has 15 residues. V lost 2 bases, J lost 0 bases, and 10 bases lay in between. CDR3: CASSLRGHLNTEAFF. The CDR3 DNA reads as TGTGCCAGCAGTTTAAGGGGACACTTGAACACTGAAGCTTTCTTT.

This clonotype was seen at least ten times. The chain combines TRBV5-1 with TRBJ1-5; D is uncertain. The V gene lost 4 bases and the J gene lost 3 bases, with 8 bases spanning the gap. The CDR3 extends over 13 amino acids. The germline V gene encodes CDR1 SGHRS and CDR2 YFSETQ. The DNA of the CDR3 is TGCGCCAGCAGCCAGGCCCCCAATCAGCCCCAGCATTTT. It is translated as CASSQAPNQPQHF.